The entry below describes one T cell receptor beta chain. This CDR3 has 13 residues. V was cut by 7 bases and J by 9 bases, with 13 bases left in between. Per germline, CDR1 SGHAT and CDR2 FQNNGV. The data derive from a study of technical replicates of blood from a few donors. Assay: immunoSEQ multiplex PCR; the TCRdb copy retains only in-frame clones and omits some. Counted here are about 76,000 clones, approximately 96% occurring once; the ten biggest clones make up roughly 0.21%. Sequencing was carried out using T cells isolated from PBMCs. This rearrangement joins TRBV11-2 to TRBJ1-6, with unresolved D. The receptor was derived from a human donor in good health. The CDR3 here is CASTPGWGSPLHF. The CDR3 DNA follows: TGTGCCAGCACCCCGGGGTGGGGTTCACCCCTCCACTTT.